The TCR beta chain under discussion was sequenced for a study of shared clonotypes between healthy human individuals (TCRdb year 2020). Study-level background: The cohort comprised two women and a few men aged 18 to 49 years. To estimate repertoire size and how much clonotype sharing occurs between individuals, the study deeply sequenced the blood TCR repertoires of five or six healthy adults. Between about 0.94 and 8.9 billion PBMCs per donor were obtained by leukapheresis. For each donor, three plates each were used for CD4 naive and CD4 memory, two plates were used for CD8 naive, and one plate was used for CD8 memory. To increase sequencing depth and limit assay-specific biases, different laboratories used diverse techniques to prepare libraries and sequence TCR repertoires.

For this clone: Its antigen is unknown. Base qualities were left out, and no much larger clone turns up one base away.

Beyond this particular receptor, the publication reports: Naive subsets generally had larger estimated clonotype richness than memory subsets. Clonotypes shared by all four sorted-subset donors showed higher generation probabilities than non-shared clonotypes. Pairwise subsampling led to the expectation that sequencing depth would affect the degree of clonotype sharing among donors. Rarefaction of sorted-subset datasets indicated incomplete sequencing despite the large sequencing depth. Because the study included a small number of donors, the genetic and exposure-history diversity represented was limited. Sharing across four donors was observed for about 5% of naive CD4, 3% to 3.5% of naive CD8, 2.3% of memory CD4, and around 0.4% of memory CD8 clonotypes. Sampling was restricted to blood, and TCR repertoires in tissue are likely to differ from TCR repertoires in blood.

Using the deep immunoSEQ assay, multiplex PCR amplified TCR CDR3 regions from genomic DNA. Genomic DNA extracted from each cell subset was distributed evenly over all wells of several immunoSEQ 96-well plates, and each plate served as one replicate. For sorted subsets, roughly 200 ng genomic DNA, equal to 25,000 to 35,000 T cell genomes, was loaded into each replicate PCR. The purified libraries were quantified using a Qubit 3.0 fluorometer, sized with a Bioanalyzer 2100, and then quantified again using the KAPA Library Quantification kit. Every immunoSEQ 96-well plate was sequenced on a dedicated single-read 150-cycle Illumina NextSeq 550 flow cell. Per the authors' processing: Because the immunoSEQ output held only junctional sequences and lacked quality scores, the filtering could not match the filtering applied to full-length reads. Sequences were annotated with PyIR, a Python wrapper for IgBLAST v1.9, and V/J genes and CDR3 were assigned using IMGT germline references. Reads were removed for weak V/J assignments (E-value above 1e-6), missing CDR3, stop codons, out-of-frame junctions, or ambiguous translated residues. V3J clonotypes were defined by identical inferred V gene, J gene, and CDR3 amino acid sequence. Percentage overlap between repertoires was calculated by dividing the number of shared unique clonotypes by the size of the smaller repertoire. Repertoire richness was assessed with RTK rarefaction, the Chao1 estimator, and Recon v2.1 estimates of unobserved clonotypes. OLGA was used to compute generation probabilities for all TCRbeta clonotypes that the gDNA method yielded from four donors. TCRdb's version of the immuneACCESS table is confined to in-frame rearrangements and falls short of the full clone set. An unresolved V gene accounts for under half of the shortfall where checked; the remainder is of unknown origin. From that table come the V and J calls and clone size; the DNA was used to work out D and trimming. The sample contains about 380,000 clones, 90% to 97% of them found a single time. About 0.32% of the sample is taken by the ten largest.

The germline ends are 20 bases apart after V is trimmed by 4 bases and J by 10 bases. CDR1 and CDR2, per the germline V gene, are MDHEN and SYDVKM. From cysteine to phenylalanine, the CDR3 is 15 amino acids long. Only the CDR3 part of the read is kept: 45 bases, read in frame from the first base. Donors were healthy HIV-negative adults with no recently reported acute infections or vaccinations. Every donor was a Caucasian adult living in Nashville, Tennessee, USA. CD8 memory samples consisted of magnetically selected CD45RO+ cells combined with CCR7-negative CD45RA+ effector memory (TemRA) cells. Blood was collected by leukapheresis, and PBMCs were isolated by Ficoll-Histopaque density gradient centrifugation and then cryopreserved in liquid nitrogen vapor phase. Analytical flow cytometry was used to check the purity and quantity of every magnetically sorted T cell population. Each sorted fraction had its genomic DNA isolated and then quantified by UV absorbance on a Nanodrop 2000c.

The receptor was derived from a man aged 25-40 years in good health. The chain is assembled from TRBV28 and TRBJ2-1; the D gene is perhaps TRBD1, from 7 matching bases. Material for sequencing was memory CD8+ T cells sorted from blood. The sample's cell subset or site label, decoded: CD45RO+ cells pooled with CCR7-negative TemRA cells. The CDR3 region: CASSYSKGAGTEQFF. The DNA is TGTGCCAGCAGTTATTCAAAGGGGGCGGGAACAGAGCAGTTCTTC.